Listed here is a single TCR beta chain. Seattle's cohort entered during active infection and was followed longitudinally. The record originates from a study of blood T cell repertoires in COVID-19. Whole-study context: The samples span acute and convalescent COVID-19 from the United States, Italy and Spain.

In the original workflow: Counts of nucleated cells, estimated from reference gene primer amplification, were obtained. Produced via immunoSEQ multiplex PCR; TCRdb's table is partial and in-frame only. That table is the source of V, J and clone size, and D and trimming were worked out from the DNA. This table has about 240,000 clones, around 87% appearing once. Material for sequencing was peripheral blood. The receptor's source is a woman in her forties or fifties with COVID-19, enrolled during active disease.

The CDR3 region is CASSLGPSSYNEQFF. For the CDR3, the DNA is TGTGCCAGCAGCTTAGGTCCGAGCTCCTACAATGAGCAGTTCTTC. The gene calls are TRBV7-7 and TRBJ2-1; D remains unclear. Germline lookup yields CDR1 SSHAT and CDR2 FNYEAQ (reference sequence). Trimming stripped 1 base from V and 0 bases from J, with 7 bases between. The CDR3 runs to 15 residues. Together with reference TRBV7-7 and TRBJ2-1, the CDR3 gives the full variable domain: GAGVSQSPRYKVTKRGQDVTLRCDPISSHATLYWYQQALGQGPEFLTYFNYEAQPDKSGLPSDRFSAERPEGSISTLTIQRTEQRDSAMYRCASSLGPSSYNEQFFGPGTRLTVL.